This TCR beta chain was recorded in a study of cytomegalovirus exposure and HLA in healthy donors. Overall study context: Of all 400 or so donors who were genotyped, about 84% belonged to the Caucasian-associated ancestry cluster.

Germline lookup yields CDR1 MNHEY and CDR2 SVGAGI. With V trimmed by 6 bases and J by 0 bases, 5 bases remained unmatched. This CDR3 is 15 amino acids long. The primer mix had 60 Vbeta and 13 Jbeta primers. Some clones are missing from TCRdb's copy, which holds only in-frame ones; the method was immunoSEQ multiplex PCR. The ten top clones account for approximately 2.1%, within a sample of 50,000 to 75,000 clones. Each donor was nominally healthy when sampled (though unrecorded immune exposures were likely). Broader study findings: Cytomegalovirus association was assigned to approximately 160 TCR beta chains.

Regarding this clone: No antigen is known for it.

The chain carries TRBV6-5 and TRBJ2-3; 8 nucleotides align to TRBD2. This receptor was taken from a woman under 30 in good health and CMV-seronegative. The specimen sequenced was PBMCs. CDR3 protein: CASRKIAGSTDTQYF. The DNA for the CDR3 is TGTGCCAGCAGGAAAATAGCGGGGAGCACAGATACGCAGTATTTT.